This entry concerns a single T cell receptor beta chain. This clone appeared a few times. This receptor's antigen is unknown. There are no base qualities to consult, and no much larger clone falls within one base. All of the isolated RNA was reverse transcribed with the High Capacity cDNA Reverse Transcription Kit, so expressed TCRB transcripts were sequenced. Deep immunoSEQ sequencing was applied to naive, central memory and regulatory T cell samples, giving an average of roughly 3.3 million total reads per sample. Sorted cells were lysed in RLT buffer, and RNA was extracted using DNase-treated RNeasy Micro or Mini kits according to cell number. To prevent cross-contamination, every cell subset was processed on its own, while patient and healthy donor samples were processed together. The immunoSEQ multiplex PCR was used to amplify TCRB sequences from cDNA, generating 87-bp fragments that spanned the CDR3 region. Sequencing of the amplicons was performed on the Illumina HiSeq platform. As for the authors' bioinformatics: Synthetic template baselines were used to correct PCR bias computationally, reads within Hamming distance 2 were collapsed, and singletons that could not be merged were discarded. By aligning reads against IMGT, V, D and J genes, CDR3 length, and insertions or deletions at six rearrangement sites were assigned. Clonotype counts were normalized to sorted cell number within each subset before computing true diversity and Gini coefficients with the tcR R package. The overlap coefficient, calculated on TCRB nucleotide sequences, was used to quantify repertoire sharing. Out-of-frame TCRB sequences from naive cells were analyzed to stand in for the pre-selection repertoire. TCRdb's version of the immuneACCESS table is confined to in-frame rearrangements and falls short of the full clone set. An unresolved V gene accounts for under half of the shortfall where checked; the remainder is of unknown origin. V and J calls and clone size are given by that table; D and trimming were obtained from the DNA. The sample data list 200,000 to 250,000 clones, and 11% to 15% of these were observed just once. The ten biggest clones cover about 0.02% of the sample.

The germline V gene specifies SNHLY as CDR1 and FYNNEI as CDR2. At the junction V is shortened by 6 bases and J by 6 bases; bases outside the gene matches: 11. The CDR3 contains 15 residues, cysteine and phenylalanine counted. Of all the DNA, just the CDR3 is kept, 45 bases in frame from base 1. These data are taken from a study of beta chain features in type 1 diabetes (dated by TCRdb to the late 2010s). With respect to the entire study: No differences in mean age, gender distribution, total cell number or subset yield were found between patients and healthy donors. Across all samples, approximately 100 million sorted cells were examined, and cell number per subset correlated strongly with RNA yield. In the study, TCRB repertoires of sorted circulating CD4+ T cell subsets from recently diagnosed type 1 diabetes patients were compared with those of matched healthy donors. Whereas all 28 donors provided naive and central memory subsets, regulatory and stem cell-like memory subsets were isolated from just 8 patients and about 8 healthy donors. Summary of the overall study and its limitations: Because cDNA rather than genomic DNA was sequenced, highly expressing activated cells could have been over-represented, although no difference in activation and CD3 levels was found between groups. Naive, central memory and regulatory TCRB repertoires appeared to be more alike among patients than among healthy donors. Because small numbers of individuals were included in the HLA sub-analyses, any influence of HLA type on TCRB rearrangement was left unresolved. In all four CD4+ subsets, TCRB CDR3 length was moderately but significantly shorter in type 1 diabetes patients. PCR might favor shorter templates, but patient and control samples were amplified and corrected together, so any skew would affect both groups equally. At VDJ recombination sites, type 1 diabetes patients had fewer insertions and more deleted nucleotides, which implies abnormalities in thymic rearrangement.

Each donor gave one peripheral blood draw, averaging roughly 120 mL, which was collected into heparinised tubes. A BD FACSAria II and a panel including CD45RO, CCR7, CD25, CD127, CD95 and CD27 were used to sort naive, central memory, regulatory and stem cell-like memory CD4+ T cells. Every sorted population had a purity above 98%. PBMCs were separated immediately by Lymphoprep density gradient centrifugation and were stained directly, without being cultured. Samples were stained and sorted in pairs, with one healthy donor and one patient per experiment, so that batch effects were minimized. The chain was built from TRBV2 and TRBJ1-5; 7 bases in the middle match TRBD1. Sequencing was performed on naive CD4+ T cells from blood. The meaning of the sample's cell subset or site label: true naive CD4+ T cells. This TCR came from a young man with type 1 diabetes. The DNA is TGTGCCAGCAGGACAAGACAGGGTGGGAGTCAGCCCCAGCATTTT. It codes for CASRTRQGGSQPQHF.